Below, one T cell receptor beta chain is given with its context. The data originate from a study of OX40 agonist ivuxolimab in advanced cancers. The table came from immunoSEQ multiplex PCR; TCRdb's copy has only in-frame clones and leaves some out. The sample has roughly 89,000 clones, about 87% seen once. Sampled blood was obtained at baseline, cycle 4 day 1, and cycle 7 day 1. The V end lost 2 bases, the J end lost 10 bases, and 6 bases lay between the germline ends. This CDR3 spans 11 amino acids. CDR1 and CDR2 from the germline V gene are WNHNN and SYGVQD (reference sequence). This receptor was taken from an adult with an advanced solid tumor such as melanoma, head and neck, liver or kidney cancer. The sequenced sample was CD4+ or CD8+ T cells sorted from blood, obtained in a trial of the OX40 agonist ivuxolimab. The rearrangement joins TRBV10-1 to TRBJ2-1; D unclear. The CDR3, as DNA: TGCGCCAGCAGTGAGGGGGTAGAGCAGTTCTTC. Amino acid sequence: CASSEGVEQFF.